This T cell receptor (beta chain) was recorded in a study of T cells after yellow fever vaccination. The CDR3 length is 17 residues. The germline CDR1 and CDR2 sequences are SGHRS and YFSETQ. This clonotype has a count of ten or more. Its antigen is unidentified. At one of its ends the junction is not consistent with the germline gene, which may arise from a read error. By 5'RACE template switching, TCR cDNA was produced, with a universal primer site and UMIs added in the process. TCRdb re-derived calls from the 5' RACE reads in MiXCR, one entry per CDR3 protein. The sample has hundreds of thousands of distinct CDR3 sequences; under 7.5% are singletons. Regarding the study as a whole: Among all clonotypes, a small share was observed in both CD4 and CD8 compartments.

Sequencing was performed on PBMCs, taken 5 days after the yellow fever booster vaccination. The V and J genes are TRBV5-1 and TRBJ2-7; 8 bases are shared with TRBD2. The source of this sequence is a young man who received the YFV17D yellow fever vaccine. CDR3 DNA: TGCGCCAGCAGCTTGGAGTCTCCGGGACTAGGTTCCTCCGAGCAGTACTTC. Its translation: CASSLESPGLGSSEQYF.